The 12 T cell receptor beta chains reported below all come from one sample, sequenced in a study of neurological immune-mediated disorders. Using its own MiXCR run on the 5' RACE reads, TCRdb lists one record per CDR3 protein. This table holds about 53,000 distinct CDR3 sequences, about a tenth found once. The sample's time point: longitudinal time-point 1 (baseline). What was sequenced was PBMCs. The receptors stem from a woman aged 40-49 years in good health.

This clonotype was found many times. The chain links TRBV20-1 to TRBJ2-3, with D maybe TRBD2 (5 bases). Germline-derived CDR1 and CDR2 are DFQATT and SNEGSKA (reference sequence). This CDR3 comprises 13 residues. Trimming removed 7 bases at V and 0 bases at J, with 11 bases between. The CDR3 nucleotides read TGCAGTGTAGCGACCGCTAGCACAGATACGCAGTATTTT. Translation: CSVATASTDTQYF.

This clonotype was recorded many times. An end of the junction does not agree with germline; a read error may underlie this. The CDR3 loop reads CAISESIGQEF. The CDR3 DNA follows: TGTGCCATCAGTGAGTCTATTGGGCAGGAGTTT. The chain joins TRBV10-3 to TRBJ1-1; D remains ambiguous. The CDR3 extends over 11 amino acids. Germline CDR1 and CDR2: ENHRY and SYGVKD.

This clonotype has ten or more counts. The V and J genes are TRBV20-1 and TRBJ2-3; 9 bases agree with TRBD2. Germline V gene data show CDR1 as DFQATT and CDR2 as SNEGSKA (reference sequence). This CDR3 is 15 amino acids long. V lost 6 bases, J lost 0 bases, and 7 bases stayed unmatched. This CDR3 reads CSASTSGWSTDTQYF. The CDR3 DNA reads TGCAGTGCATCGACTAGCGGCTGGAGCACAGATACGCAGTATTTT.

This clonotype was seen many times. This rearrangement joins TRBV4-1 to TRBJ1-1; D gene uncertain. The CDR3 spans 14 residues. Trimming pared 4 bases from V and 1 base from J, leaving 10 bases between. The germline CDR1 and CDR2 sequences are MGHRA and YSYEKL. DNA of the CDR3: TGCGCCAGCAGCCGTGGACGGACGAACACTGAAGCTTTCTTT. As protein: CASSRGRTNTEAFF.

This clonotype occurred many times. The chain uses TRBV20-1 and TRBJ1-3; D is ambiguous. There are 13 residues in the CDR3. Germline assignment: CDR1 DFQATT and CDR2 SNEGSKA (reference sequence). The V end was cut by 3 bases, the J end by 1 base, with 7 bases between. The CDR3 loop is CSASSGSGNTIYF. CDR3 DNA sequence: TGCAGTGCTAGTTCGGGATCTGGAAACACCATATATTTT.

This clonotype turned up a few times. This chain joins TRBV29-1 and TRBJ2-7, with a weak D call TRBD2 (6 bases). In germline, CDR1 is SQVTM, CDR2 ANQGSEA. Trimming took 3 bases from V and 9 from J, leaving 15 bases between them. CDR3 size: 12 residues. CDR3 residues: CSVDTPEEGQYF. CDR3 sequence (DNA): TGCAGCGTTGATACCCCAGAGGAGGGGCAGTACTTC.

V usage is TRBV30 and J usage is TRBJ2-2; either TRBD1 or TRBD2 may supply D (5 bases each). This CDR3 contains 12 residues. In germline, CDR1 is GTSNPN, CDR2 SVGIG (reference sequence). Trimming stripped 0 bases from V and 6 bases from J, with 5 bases between. The CDR3 DNA follows: TGTGCCTGGAGTGTGGGGGCCGGGGAGCTGTTTTTT. Residues: CAWSVGAGELFF.

V and J are TRBV20-1 and TRBJ2-2, with 7 bases identical to TRBD2. Germline loops: CDR1 DFQATT, CDR2 SNEGSKA (reference sequence). Losses at the gene ends were 1 base for V and 6 bases for J; bases not matched to a gene: 8. The CDR3 consists of 15 residues. The CDR3 protein is CSARGEGRMAGELFF. Written as DNA, the CDR3 is TGCAGTGCTAGAGGGGAGGGGCGGATGGCCGGGGAGCTGTTTTTT.

This clonotype was picked up many times. The CDR3 loop is CASSEHVTTCETQYF. The DNA of the CDR3 is TGTGCCAGCAGCGAACATGTCACTACGTGCGAGACCCAGTACTTC. The V gene is TRBV21-1, the J gene TRBJ2-5. TRBV21-1 counts as a pseudogene. The CDR3 length is 15 residues.

Many counts were recorded for this clonotype. CDR3 bases: TGTGCCAGCAGCACGCGGACGGATAGCAATCAGCCCCAGCATTTT. Protein: CASSTRTDSNQPQHF. This chain uses TRBV12-3 or TRBV12-4 with TRBJ1-5; D gene unclear. CDR3 length: 15 amino acids. The ends were cut back, 6 bases at V and 0 bases at J, with 12 bases in the middle.

This clonotype showed up many times. The chain couples TRBV4-3 to TRBJ1-3; no clear D gene. V lost 1 base and J lost 0, with 13 bases in between. CDR1 and CDR2 (germline): LGHNA, YSLEER. This CDR3 contains 17 residues. The CDR3 DNA follows: TGCGCCAGCAGCCAAGCACCCGGGTCCAGCTCTGGAAACACCATATATTTT. Amino acids: CASSQAPGSSSGNTIYF.

The table lists this clonotype with many counts. The V gene is TRBV5-1, the J gene TRBJ1-1; maybe TRBD1 (6 bases). Germline CDR1 is SGHRS and CDR2 is YFSETQ. The ends were cut back, 6 bases at V and 1 base at J, with 13 bases in the middle. The CDR3 totals 14 residues. DNA of the CDR3: TGCGCCAGCATCCGGGGGGCAGGGAACACTGAAGCTTTCTTT. It codes for CASIRGAGNTEAFF.